Described below is a single T cell receptor beta chain sequence and its context. Its antigen is as yet unknown. The data are from a study of a mutant IDH1 vaccine in newly diagnosed glioma. Study at large: There were roughly 62% males and about 38% females among treated patients, whose mean age was about 41 years.

Clones were read by immunoSEQ multiplex PCR, and TCRdb kept only the in-frame ones, dropping some. The repertoire holds tens of thousands of clones, with roughly 76% as singletons. V shed 2 bases, J shed 3 bases, and the junction held 3 bases outside the gene matches. CDR3 size: 15 residues. Germline V gene sequence: CDR1 SGHTA, CDR2 FQGNSA. Time point reported: week 47, end of study. Vaccinated patients received 300 ug of mutant IDH1 20-mer peptide per dose, with topical imiquimod. This TCR was recovered from a man aged 50 or older with glioma. The chain joins TRBV7-2 to TRBJ1-4, with TRBD1 identical over 7 bases. The sample consisted of PBMCs, taken from a glioma patient whose treatment included an IDH1 peptide vaccine. CDR3 coding DNA: TGTGCCAGCAGCTTATGGGGACAGTCTAATGAAAAACTGTTTTTT. As protein: CASSLWGQSNEKLFF. Complete variable domain (other parts from reference TRBV7-2 and TRBJ1-4): GAGVSQSPSNKVTEKGKDVELRCDPISGHTALYWYRQSLGQGLEFLIYFQGNSAPDKSGLPSDRFSAERTGGSVSTLTIQRTQQEDSAVYLCASSLWGQSNEKLFFGSGTQLSVL.